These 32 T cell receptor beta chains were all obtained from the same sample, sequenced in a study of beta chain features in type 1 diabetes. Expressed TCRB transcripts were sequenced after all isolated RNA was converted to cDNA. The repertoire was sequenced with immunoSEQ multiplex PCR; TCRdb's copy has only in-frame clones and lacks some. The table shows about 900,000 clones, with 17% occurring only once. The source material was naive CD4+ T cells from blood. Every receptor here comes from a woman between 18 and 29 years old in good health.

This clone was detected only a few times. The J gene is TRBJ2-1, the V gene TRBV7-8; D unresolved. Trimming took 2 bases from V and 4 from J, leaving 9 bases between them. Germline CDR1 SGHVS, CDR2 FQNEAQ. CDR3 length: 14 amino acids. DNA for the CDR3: TGTGCCAGCAGCTTAATGGCGGATTACAATGAGCAGTTCTTC. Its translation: CASSLMADYNEQFF.

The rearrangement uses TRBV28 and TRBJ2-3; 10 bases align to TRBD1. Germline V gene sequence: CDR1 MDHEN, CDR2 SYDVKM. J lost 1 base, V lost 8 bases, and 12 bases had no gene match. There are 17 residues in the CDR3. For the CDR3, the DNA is TGTGCCAGCGGACCACTGAGGGACAGGGGACGCACAGATACGCAGTATTTT. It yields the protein CASGPLRDRGRTDTQYF.

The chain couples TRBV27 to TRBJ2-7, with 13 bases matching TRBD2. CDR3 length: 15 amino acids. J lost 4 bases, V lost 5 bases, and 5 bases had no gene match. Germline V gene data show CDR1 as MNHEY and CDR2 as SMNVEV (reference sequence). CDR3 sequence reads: CASSMTSGRRYEQYF. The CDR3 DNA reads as TGTGCCAGCAGTATGACTAGCGGGAGGCGGTACGAGCAGTACTTC.

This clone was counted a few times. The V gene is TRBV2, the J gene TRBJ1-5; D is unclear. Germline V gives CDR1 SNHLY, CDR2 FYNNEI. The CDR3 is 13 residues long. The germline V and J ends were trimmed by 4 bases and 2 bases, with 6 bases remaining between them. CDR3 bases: TGTGCCAGCAGTGTCTGGGGCAATCAGCCCCAGCATTTT. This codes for CASSVWGNQPQHF.

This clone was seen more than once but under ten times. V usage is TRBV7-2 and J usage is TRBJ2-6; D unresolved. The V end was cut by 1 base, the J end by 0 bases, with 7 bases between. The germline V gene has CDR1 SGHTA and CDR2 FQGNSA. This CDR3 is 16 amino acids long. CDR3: CASSLDSSSGANVLTF. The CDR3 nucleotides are TGTGCCAGCAGCTTAGATTCGTCCTCTGGGGCCAACGTCCTGACTTTC.

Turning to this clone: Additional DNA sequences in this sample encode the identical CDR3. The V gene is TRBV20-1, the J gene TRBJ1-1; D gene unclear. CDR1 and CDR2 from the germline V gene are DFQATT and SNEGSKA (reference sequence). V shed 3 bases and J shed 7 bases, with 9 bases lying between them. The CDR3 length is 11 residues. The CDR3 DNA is TGCAGTGCTAGTGGGTTCGGTGAAGCTTTCTTT. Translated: CSASGFGEAFF.

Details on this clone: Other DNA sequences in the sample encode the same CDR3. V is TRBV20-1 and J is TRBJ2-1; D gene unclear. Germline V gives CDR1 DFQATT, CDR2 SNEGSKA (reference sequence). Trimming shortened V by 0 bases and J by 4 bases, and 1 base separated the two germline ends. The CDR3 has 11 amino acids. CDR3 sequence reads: CSAREYNEQFF. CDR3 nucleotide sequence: TGCAGTGCTAGAGAATACAATGAGCAGTTCTTC.

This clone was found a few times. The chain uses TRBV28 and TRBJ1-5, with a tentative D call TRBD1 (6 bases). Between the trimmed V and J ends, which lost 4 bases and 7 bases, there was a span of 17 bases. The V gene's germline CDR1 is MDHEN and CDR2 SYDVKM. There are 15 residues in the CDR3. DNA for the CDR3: TGTGCCAGCAGTTCCCCGCGTAGGGGGGGCCAGCCCCAGCATTTT. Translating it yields CASSSPRRGGQPQHF.

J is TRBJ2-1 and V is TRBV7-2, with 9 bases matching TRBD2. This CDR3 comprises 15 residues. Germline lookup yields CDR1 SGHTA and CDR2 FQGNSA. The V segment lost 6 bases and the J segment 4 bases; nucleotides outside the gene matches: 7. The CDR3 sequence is CASRVAGDNYNEQFF. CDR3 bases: TGTGCCAGCAGGGTAGCGGGAGACAATTACAATGAGCAGTTCTTC.

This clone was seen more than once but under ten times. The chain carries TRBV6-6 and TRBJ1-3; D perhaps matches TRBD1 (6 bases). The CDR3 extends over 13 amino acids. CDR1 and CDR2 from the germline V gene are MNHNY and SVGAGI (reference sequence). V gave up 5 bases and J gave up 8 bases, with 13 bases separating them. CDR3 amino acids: CASSRGLGDTIYF. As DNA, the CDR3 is TGTGCCAGCAGTCGGGGGCTTGGGGACACCATATATTTT.

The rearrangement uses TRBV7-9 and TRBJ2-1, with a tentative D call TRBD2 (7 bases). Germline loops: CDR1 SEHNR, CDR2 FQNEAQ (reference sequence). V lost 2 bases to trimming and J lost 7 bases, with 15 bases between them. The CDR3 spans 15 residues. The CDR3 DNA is TGTGCCAGCAGCTTAAGGGGGGGACCAACGAATGAGCAGTTCTTC. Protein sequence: CASSLRGGPTNEQFF.

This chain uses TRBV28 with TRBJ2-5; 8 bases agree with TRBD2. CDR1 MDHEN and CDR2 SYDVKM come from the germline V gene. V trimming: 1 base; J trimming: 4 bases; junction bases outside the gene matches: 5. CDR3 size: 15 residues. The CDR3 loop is CASSLSSAGGETQYF. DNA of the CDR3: TGTGCCAGCAGTTTATCGTCTGCGGGAGGAGAGACCCAGTACTTC.

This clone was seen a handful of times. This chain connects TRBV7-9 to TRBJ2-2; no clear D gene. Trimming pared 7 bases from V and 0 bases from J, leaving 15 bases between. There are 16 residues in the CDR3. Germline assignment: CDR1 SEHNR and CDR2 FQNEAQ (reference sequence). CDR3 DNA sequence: TGTGCCAGCATAATCGGGCAGAATACGAACACCGGGGAGCTGTTTTTT. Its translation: CASIIGQNTNTGELFF.

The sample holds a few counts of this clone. CDR3 loop: CASSIPGGSSYNEQFF. The CDR3 DNA reads TGCGCCAGCAGCATCCCAGGGGGCAGTTCCTACAATGAGCAGTTCTTC. This rearrangement joins TRBV5-1 to TRBJ2-1, with 8 positions matching TRBD1. The V gene end was trimmed by 4 bases and the J gene end by 1 base; junction bases not matched to a gene: 7. CDR3 size: 16 residues. Germline V gene data show CDR1 as SGHRS and CDR2 as YFSETQ.

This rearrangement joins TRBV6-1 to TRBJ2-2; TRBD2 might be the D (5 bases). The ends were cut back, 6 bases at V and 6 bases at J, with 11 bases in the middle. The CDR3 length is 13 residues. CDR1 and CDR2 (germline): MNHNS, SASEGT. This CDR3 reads CASRPGMSGELFF. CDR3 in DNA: TGTGCCAGCAGGCCCGGGATGTCCGGGGAGCTGTTTTTT.

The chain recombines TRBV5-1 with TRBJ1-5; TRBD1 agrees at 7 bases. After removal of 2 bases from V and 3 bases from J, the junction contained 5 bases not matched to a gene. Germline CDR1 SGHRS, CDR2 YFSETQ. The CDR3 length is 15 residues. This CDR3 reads CASSLEGATNQPQHF. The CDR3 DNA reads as TGCGCCAGCAGCTTAGAGGGGGCGACCAATCAGCCCCAGCATTTT.

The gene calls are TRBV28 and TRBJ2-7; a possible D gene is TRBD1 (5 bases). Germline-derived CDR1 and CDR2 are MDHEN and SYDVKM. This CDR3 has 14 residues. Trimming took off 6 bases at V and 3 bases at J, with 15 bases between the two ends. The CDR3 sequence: CASSRRGGYYEQYF. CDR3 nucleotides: TGTGCCAGCAGCCGAAGGGGCGGATACTACGAGCAGTACTTC.

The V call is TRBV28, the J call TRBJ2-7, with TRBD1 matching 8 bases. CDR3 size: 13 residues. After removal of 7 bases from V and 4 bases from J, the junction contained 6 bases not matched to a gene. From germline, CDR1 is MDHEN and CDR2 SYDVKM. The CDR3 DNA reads TGTGCCAGCATCAGGACAGGGTCTTACGAGCAGTACTTC. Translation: CASIRTGSYEQYF. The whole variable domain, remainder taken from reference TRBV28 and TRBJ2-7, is DVKVTQSSRYLVKRTGEKVFLECVQDMDHENMFWYRQDPGLGLRLIYFSYDVKMKEKGDIPEGYSVSREKKERFSLILESASTNQTSMYLCASIRTGSYEQYFGPGTRLTVT.

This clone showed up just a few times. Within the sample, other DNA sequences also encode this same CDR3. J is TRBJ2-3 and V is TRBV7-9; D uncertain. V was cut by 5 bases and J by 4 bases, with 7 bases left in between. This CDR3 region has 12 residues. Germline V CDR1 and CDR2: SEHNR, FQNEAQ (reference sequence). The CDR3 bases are TGTGCCAGCAGCCTGTTGTCAGATACGCAGTATTTT. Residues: CASSLLSDTQYF.

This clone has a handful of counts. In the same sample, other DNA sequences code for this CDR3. The CDR3, as DNA: TGCGCCAGCAGCCAAGAAATCCAAGAGACCCAGTACTTC. It codes for CASSQEIQETQYF. This chain connects TRBV4-3 to TRBJ2-5, with unresolved D. V was clipped by 0 bases and J by 1 base, with 3 bases between them. Germline lookup yields CDR1 LGHNA and CDR2 YSLEER. CDR3 length: 13 residues.

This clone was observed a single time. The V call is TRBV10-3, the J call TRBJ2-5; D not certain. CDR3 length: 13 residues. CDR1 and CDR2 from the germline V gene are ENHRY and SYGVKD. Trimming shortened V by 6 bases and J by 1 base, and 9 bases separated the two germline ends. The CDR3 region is CAISPQSQETQYF. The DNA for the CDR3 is TGTGCCATCAGCCCACAGAGCCAAGAGACCCAGTACTTC.

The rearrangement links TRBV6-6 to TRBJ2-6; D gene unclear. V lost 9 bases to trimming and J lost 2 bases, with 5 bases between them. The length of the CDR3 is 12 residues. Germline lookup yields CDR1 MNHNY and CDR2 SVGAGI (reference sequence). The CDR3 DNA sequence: TGTGCCAGTTCTCCTGGGGCCAACGTCCTGACTTTC. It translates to CASSPGANVLTF.

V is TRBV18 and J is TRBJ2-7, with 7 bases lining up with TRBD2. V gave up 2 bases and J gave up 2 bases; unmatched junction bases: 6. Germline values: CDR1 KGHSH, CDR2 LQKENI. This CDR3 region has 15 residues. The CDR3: CASSPKASGAYEQYF. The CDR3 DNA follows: TGTGCCAGCTCACCAAAGGCTAGCGGAGCCTACGAGCAGTACTTC. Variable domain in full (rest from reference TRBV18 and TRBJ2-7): NAGVMQNPRHLVRRRGQEARLRCSPMKGHSHVYWYRQLPEEGLKFMVYLQKENIIDESGMPKERFSAEFPKEGPSILRIQQVVRGDSAAYFCASSPKASGAYEQYFGPGTRLTVT.

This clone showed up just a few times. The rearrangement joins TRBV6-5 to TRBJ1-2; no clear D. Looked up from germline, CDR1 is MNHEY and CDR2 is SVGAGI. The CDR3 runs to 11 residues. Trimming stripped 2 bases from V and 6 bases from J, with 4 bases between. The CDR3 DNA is TGTGCCAGCAGTTACGGTCATGGCTACACCTTC. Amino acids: CASSYGHGYTF.

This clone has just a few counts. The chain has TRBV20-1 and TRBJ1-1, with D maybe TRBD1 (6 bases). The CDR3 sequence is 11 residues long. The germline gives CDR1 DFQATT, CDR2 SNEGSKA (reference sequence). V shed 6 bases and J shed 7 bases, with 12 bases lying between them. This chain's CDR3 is CSAPGHHEAFF. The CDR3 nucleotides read TGCAGTGCCCCGGGACACCATGAAGCTTTCTTT.

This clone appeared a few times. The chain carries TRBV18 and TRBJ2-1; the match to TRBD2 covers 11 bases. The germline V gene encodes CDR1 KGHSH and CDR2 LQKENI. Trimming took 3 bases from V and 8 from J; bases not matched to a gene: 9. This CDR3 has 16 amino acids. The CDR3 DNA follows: TGTGCCAGCTCACCCATGATTAGCGGGAGGGGCGATGAGCAGTTCTTC. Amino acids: CASSPMISGRGDEQFF.

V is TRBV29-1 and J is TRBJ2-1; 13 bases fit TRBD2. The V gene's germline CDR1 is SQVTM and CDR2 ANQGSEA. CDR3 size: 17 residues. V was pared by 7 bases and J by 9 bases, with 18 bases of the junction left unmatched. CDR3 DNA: TGCAGCGGGAAGAAATTAACCGGGACTAGCGGGAAGTCTGAGCAGTTCTTC. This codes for CSGKKLTGTSGKSEQFF.

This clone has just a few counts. DNA of the CDR3: TGTGCCAGCAGCTTTGTCCAGGGGACCTTAGGCTACACCTTC. The encoded protein is CASSFVQGTLGYTF. The chain carries TRBV7-9 and TRBJ1-2; TRBD1 is a possible D gene (6 bases). Trimming stripped 3 bases from V and 8 bases from J, with 16 bases between. The CDR3 covers 14 residues. Per germline, CDR1 SEHNR and CDR2 FQNEAQ (reference sequence).

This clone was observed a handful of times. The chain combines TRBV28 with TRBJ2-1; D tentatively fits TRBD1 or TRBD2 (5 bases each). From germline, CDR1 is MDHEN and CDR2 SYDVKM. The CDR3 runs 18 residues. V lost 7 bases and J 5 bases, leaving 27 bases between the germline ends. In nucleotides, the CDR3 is TGTGCCAGCAACATTGGGGTGGGGACCTACCGAAGACACAATGAGCAGTTCTTC. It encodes CASNIGVGTYRRHNEQFF. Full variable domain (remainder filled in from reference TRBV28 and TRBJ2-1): DVKVTQSSRYLVKRTGEKVFLECVQDMDHENMFWYRQDPGLGLRLIYFSYDVKMKEKGDIPEGYSVSREKKERFSLILESASTNQTSMYLCASNIGVGTYRRHNEQFFGPGTRLTVL.

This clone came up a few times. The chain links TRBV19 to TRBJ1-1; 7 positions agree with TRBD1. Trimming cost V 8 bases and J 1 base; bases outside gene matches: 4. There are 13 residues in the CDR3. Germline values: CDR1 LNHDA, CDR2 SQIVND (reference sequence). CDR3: CASVDRRNTEAFF. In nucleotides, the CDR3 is TGTGCCAGTGTGGACAGGCGGAACACTGAAGCTTTCTTT. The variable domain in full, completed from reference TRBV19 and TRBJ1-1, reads DGGITQSPKYLFRKEGQNVTLSCEQNLNHDAMYWYRQDPGQGLRLIYYSQIVNDFQKGDIAEGYSVSREKKESFPLTVTSAQKNPTAFYLCASVDRRNTEAFFGQGTRLTVV.

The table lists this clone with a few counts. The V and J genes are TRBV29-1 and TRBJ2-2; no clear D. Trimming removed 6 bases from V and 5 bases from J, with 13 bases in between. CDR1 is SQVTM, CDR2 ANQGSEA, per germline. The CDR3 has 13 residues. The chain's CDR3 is CSVRTQATGELFF. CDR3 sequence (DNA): TGCAGCGTGAGAACTCAAGCGACCGGGGAGCTGTTTTTT.

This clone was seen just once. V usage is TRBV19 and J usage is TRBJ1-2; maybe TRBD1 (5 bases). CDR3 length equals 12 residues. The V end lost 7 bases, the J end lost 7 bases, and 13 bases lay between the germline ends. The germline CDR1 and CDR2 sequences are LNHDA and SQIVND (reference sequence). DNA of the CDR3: TGTGCCAGTACCGTCGGGGGGTTTGGCTACACCTTC. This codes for CASTVGGFGYTF.